These 16 T cell receptor beta chains were sequenced from one sample in a study of CD8 T cells in ankylosing spondylitis. MiXCR was run by TCRdb on the 5' RACE reads, yielding one entry per CDR3 protein. In the table there are under 250,000 distinct CDR3 sequences, approximately 11% of which are singletons. Material: blood, either unsorted or a sorted T cell fraction (not recorded which). These receptors were collected from a male donor with ankylosing spondylitis or in good health (not recorded which).

Ten or more counts support this clonotype. The chain employs TRBV7-2 and TRBJ1-5, with 7 bases fitting TRBD1. Germline V lookup: CDR1 SGHTA, CDR2 FQGNSA. The CDR3 runs 15 residues. J gave up 2 bases and V 6 bases, and 7 bases lay outside the gene matches. The CDR3: CASSEGGIGNQPQHF. CDR3 nucleotides: TGTGCCAGCAGTGAAGGGGGCATTGGCAATCAGCCCCAGCATTTT.

In this sample, this clonotype turned up many times. V gene TRBV4-1 combines with J gene TRBJ2-1; a weak D match, TRBD2 (6 bases). Germline V gene sequence: CDR1 MGHRA, CDR2 YSYEKL. V dropped 0 bases and J dropped 10 bases, with 10 bases sitting between them. There are 13 residues in the CDR3. The CDR3 DNA is TGCGCCAGCAGCCAAGAGGGAGGCGGCGAGCAGTTCTTC. Amino acids: CASSQEGGGEQFF.

In its sample, this clonotype was seen a few times. This chain uses TRBV5-1 with TRBJ2-5; 8 bases agree with TRBD2. This CDR3 spans 17 amino acids. Germline lookup yields CDR1 SGHRS and CDR2 YFSETQ. V trimming: 4 bases; J trimming: 5 bases; junction bases outside the gene matches: 16. Here the CDR3 reads CASSPPGGKGLRETQYF. The CDR3 nucleotides are TGCGCCAGCAGCCCCCCGGGGGGGAAGGGCCTGAGGGAGACCCAGTACTTC.

This clonotype has at least ten counts. The chain carries TRBV12-3 or TRBV12-4 and TRBJ2-5; D is undetermined. This CDR3 is built from 13 residues. The V end lost 5 bases, the J end lost 5 bases, and 12 bases lay between the germline ends. CDR3 sequence reads: CASSPRRRETQYF. The CDR3 nucleotides read TGTGCCAGCAGTCCTCGACGTCGGGAGACCCAGTACTTC.

This clonotype showed up many times. V is TRBV12-3 or TRBV12-4 and J is TRBJ2-7, with D perhaps TRBD1 (5 bases). V was trimmed by 3 bases and J by 0 bases, leaving 9 bases between them. The CDR3 totals 14 residues. The CDR3 here is CASSLTEVSYEQYF. The CDR3 coding sequence is TGTGCCAGCAGTTTGACAGAAGTCTCCTACGAGCAGTACTTC.

There are many counts of this clonotype. The V gene is TRBV9, the J gene TRBJ2-2; D ambiguous. The CDR3 runs to 15 residues. V lost 0 bases, J lost 2 bases, and 8 bases lay in between. Per germline, CDR1 SGDLS and CDR2 YYNGEE. CDR3 protein: CASSVGSFNTGELFF. The CDR3 DNA reads as TGTGCCAGCAGCGTAGGATCCTTTAACACCGGGGAGCTGTTTTTT.

The chain has TRBV29-1 and TRBJ1-1, with D unresolved. Per germline, CDR1 SQVTM and CDR2 ANQGSEA. The CDR3 has 14 amino acids. Deletions cut 3 bases from V and 2 bases from J, with 13 bases between. The CDR3, as DNA: TGCAGCGTTGAGAGCGGGGTCTCAAACACTGAAGCTTTCTTT. This gives the protein CSVESGVSNTEAFF.

In its sample, this clonotype was seen many times. The V call is TRBV5-1, the J call TRBJ2-7; weak D call: TRBD1 (6 bases). The CDR3 covers 14 residues. The germline gives CDR1 SGHRS, CDR2 YFSETQ. Trimming stripped 0 bases from V and 3 bases from J, with 10 bases between. The CDR3 protein is CASSLGTELYEQYF. The CDR3 coding sequence is TGCGCCAGCAGCTTGGGGACAGAACTCTACGAGCAGTACTTC.

This clonotype came up many times. J is TRBJ2-3 and V is TRBV5-5; TRBD1 aligns across 10 bases. The CDR3 loop spans 16 amino acids. After removal of 4 bases from V and 6 bases from J, the junction contained 11 bases not matched to a gene. In germline, CDR1 is SGHKS, CDR2 YYEKEE (reference sequence). CDR3 in amino acids: CASSSRDRGVADTQYF. In nucleotides, the CDR3 is TGTGCCAGCAGCAGCCGGGACAGGGGCGTAGCGGATACGCAGTATTTT.

This clonotype was counted many times. The chain employs TRBV11-2 and TRBJ2-1, with 8 bases fitting TRBD1. Germline V gives CDR1 SGHAT, CDR2 FQNNGV. The CDR3 runs 15 residues. The junction had 2 bases not matched to a gene; V was cut back by 2 bases and J by 2 bases. The DNA of the CDR3 is TGTGCCAGCAGCTTAAACAGGGGGGCCTACAATGAGCAGTTCTTC. It codes for CASSLNRGAYNEQFF.

In its sample, this clonotype was seen a few times. This chain uses TRBV7-2 with TRBJ2-1, with D possibly being TRBD1 (5 bases). Germline V lookup: CDR1 SGHTA, CDR2 FQGNSA. Trimming took 7 bases from V and 9 from J, leaving 16 bases between them. CDR3 length: 13 residues. The CDR3 DNA reads as TGTGCCAGCAACAACCGGTTGGGGCGTGAGCAGTTCTTC. Translated, it gives CASNNRLGREQFF.

This clonotype has at least ten counts. The rearrangement joins TRBV5-1 to TRBJ2-1; 8 nucleotides agree with TRBD2. Germline-derived CDR1 and CDR2 are SGHRS and YFSETQ. Unmatched junction bases numbered 14, after V lost 6 bases and J lost 6 bases. The CDR3 has 16 amino acids. This chain's CDR3 is CASNPKTLAGGNEQFF. The CDR3 DNA reads TGCGCCAGCAACCCTAAGACCCTAGCGGGCGGCAATGAGCAGTTCTTC.

This clonotype was observed a few times. This chain connects TRBV28 to TRBJ2-1, with D perhaps TRBD2 (6 bases). CDR1 is MDHEN and CDR2 is SYDVKM in the germline V gene. The CDR3 runs to 15 residues. The V end was cut by 6 bases, the J end by 2 bases, with 14 bases between. DNA of the CDR3: TGTGCCAGCAGATTGGTCCGGGAGCCCTACAATGAGCAGTTCTTC. It encodes CASRLVREPYNEQFF.

This clonotype occurred many times. The rearrangement links TRBV2 to TRBJ1-1, with D unclear. The CDR3 totals 10 residues. The V end lost 3 bases, the J end lost 7 bases, and 3 bases lay between the germline ends. CDR1 and CDR2 from the germline V gene are SNHLY and FYNNEI. CDR3 amino acids: CASSEVEAFF. CDR3 nucleotide sequence: TGTGCCAGCAGTGAGGTTGAAGCTTTCTTT.

This clonotype has just a few counts. The chain employs TRBV6-1 and TRBJ1-2, with D possibly TRBD1 on 5 matching bases. V was shortened by 7 bases and J by 3 bases, with 12 bases between the two germline ends. In germline, CDR1 is MNHNS, CDR2 SASEGT. The CDR3 is 13 amino acids. This CDR3 reads CASTGGGYYGYTF. The CDR3 bases are TGTGCCAGCACCGGGGGGGGATACTATGGCTACACCTTC.

This clonotype came up once. The chain uses TRBV7-3 and TRBJ2-7, with 11 positions matching TRBD2. Germline V lookup: CDR1 SGHTA, CDR2 FQGTGA. The CDR3 is made up of 18 amino acids. V lost 5 bases to trimming and J lost 3 bases; unmatched junction nucleotides: 15. CDR3 bases: TGTGCCAGCAGCCGGGGACTAGCGGACCGTAAGAGGGACTACGAGCAGTACTTC. Translating it yields CASSRGLADRKRDYEQYF. Combining the CDR3 with reference TRBV7-3 and TRBJ2-7 gives the whole variable domain GAGVSQTPSNKVTEKGKYVELRCDPISGHTALYWYRQSLGQGPEFLIYFQGTGAADDSGLPNDRFFAVRPEGSVSTLKIQRTERGDSAVYLCASSRGLADRKRDYEQYFGPGTRLTVT.